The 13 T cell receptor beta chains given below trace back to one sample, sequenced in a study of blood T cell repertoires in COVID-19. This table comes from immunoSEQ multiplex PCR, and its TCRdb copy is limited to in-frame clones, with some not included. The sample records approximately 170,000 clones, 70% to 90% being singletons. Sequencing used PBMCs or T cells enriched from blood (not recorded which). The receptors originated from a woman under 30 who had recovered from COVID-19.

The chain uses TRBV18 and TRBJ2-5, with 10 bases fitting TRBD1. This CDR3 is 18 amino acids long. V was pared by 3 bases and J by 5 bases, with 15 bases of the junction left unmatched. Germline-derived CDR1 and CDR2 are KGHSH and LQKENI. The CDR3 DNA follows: TGTGCCAGCTCACCTGGGGACAGGGGTCCGAGGGTCGTCGAGACCCAGTACTTC. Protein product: CASSPGDRGPRVVETQYF.

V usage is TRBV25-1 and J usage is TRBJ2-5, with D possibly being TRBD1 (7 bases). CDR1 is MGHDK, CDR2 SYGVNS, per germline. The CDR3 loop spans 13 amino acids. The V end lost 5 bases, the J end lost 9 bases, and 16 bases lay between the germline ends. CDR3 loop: CASSQFFRGAQYF. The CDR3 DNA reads TGTGCCAGCAGTCAATTCTTCAGGGGGGCCCAGTACTTC.

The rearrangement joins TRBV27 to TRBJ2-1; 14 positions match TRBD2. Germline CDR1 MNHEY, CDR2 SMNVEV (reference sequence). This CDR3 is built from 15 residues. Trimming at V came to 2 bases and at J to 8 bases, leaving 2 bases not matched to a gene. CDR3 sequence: CASSLGTSGSYEQFF. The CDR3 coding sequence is TGTGCCAGCAGTTTAGGGACTAGCGGGAGTTATGAGCAGTTCTTC.

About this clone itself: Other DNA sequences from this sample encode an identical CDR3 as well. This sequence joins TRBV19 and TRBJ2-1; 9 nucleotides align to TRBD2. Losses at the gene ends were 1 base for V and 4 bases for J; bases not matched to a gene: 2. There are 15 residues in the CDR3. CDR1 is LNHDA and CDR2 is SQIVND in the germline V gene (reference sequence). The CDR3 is CASSIGLAGYNEQFF. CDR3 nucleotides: TGTGCCAGTAGTATAGGTCTAGCGGGATACAATGAGCAGTTCTTC.

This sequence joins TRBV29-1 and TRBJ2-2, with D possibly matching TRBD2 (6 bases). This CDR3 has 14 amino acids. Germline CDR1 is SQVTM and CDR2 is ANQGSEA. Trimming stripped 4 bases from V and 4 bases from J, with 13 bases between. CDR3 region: CSVAAFSGTGELFF. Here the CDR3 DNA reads TGCAGCGTTGCAGCGTTTAGCGGCACCGGGGAGCTGTTTTTT.

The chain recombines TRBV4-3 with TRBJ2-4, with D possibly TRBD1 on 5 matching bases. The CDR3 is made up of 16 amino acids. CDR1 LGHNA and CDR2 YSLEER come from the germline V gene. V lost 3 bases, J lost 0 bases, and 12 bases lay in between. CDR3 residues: CASSQGQGLAKNIQYF. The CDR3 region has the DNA TGCGCCAGCAGCCAGGGTCAGGGTTTAGCCAAAAACATTCAGTACTTC.

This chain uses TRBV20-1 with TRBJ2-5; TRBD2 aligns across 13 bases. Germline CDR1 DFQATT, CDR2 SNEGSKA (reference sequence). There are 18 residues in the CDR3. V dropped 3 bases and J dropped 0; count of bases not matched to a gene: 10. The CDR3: CSASAGLAGDWYQETQYF. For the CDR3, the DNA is TGCAGTGCTAGTGCTGGACTAGCGGGAGACTGGTACCAAGAGACCCAGTACTTC.

CDR3 nucleotides: TGTGCCAGCAGCTCCCCCAATCAGCCCCAGCATTTT. Translated: CASSSPNQPQHF. V gene TRBV28 combines with J gene TRBJ1-5; D is ambiguous. CDR1 and CDR2 (germline): MDHEN, SYDVKM. V was pared by 6 bases and J by 3 bases, with 6 bases between. The length of the CDR3 is 12 residues.

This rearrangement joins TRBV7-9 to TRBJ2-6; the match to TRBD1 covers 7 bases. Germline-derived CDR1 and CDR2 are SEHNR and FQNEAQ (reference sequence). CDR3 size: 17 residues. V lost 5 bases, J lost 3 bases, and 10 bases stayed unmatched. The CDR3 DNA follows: TGTGCCAGCAGCATGAAGGGGGCGCAGAGTGGGGCCAACGTCCTGACTTTC. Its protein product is CASSMKGAQSGANVLTF. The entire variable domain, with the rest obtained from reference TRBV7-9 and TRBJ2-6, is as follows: DTGVSQNPRHKITKRGQNVTFRCDPISEHNRLYWYRQTLGQGPEFLTYFQNEAQLEKSRLLSDRFSAERPKGSFSTLEIQRTEQGDSAMYLCASSMKGAQSGANVLTFGAGSRLTVL.

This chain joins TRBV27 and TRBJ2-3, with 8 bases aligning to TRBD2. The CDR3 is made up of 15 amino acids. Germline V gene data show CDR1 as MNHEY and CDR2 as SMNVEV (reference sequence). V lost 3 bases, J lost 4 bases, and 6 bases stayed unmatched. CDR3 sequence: CASSFSSGSPDTQYF. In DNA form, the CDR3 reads TGTGCCAGCAGTTTTAGCAGCGGGAGCCCAGATACGCAGTATTTT.

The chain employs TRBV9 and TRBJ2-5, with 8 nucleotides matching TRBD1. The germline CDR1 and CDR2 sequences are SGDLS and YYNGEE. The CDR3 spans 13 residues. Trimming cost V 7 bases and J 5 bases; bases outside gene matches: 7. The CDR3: CASSGQVGETQYF. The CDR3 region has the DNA TGTGCCAGCTCGGGACAGGTCGGCGAGACCCAGTACTTC.

CDR3 in DNA: TGTGCCAGCAGCTTGATCGAGATCGATCAAGAGACCCAGTACTTC. Encoded protein: CASSLIEIDQETQYF. The chain carries TRBV5-6 and TRBJ2-5, with D unresolved. Trimming left V 1 base short and J 2 bases short, with 12 bases between. From germline, CDR1 is SGHDT and CDR2 YYEEEE. The CDR3 covers 15 residues.

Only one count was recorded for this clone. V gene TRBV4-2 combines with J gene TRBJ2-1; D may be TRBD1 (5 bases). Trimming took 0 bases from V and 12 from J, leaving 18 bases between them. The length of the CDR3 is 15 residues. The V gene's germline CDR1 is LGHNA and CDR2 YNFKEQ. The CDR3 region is CASSQDQDMGWRQFF. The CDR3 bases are TGTGCCAGCAGCCAAGACCAGGACATGGGCTGGAGGCAGTTCTTC.